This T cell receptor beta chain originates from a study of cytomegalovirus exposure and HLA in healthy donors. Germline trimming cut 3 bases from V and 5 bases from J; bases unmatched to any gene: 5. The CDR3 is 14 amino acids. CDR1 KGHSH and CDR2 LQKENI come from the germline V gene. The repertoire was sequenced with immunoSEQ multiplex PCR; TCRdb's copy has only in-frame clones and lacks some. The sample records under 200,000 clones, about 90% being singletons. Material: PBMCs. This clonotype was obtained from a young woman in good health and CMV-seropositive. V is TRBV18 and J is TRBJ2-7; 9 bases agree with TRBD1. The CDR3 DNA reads TGTGCCAGCTCACCCGGGACAGGGACCAACGAGCAGTACTTC. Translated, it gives CASSPGTGTNEQYF.